This T cell receptor beta chain derives from a study of regulatory T cells in long-lasting Graves disease. Arm-PCR with iRepertoire HTBI primers amplified the CDR3 regions for these TCR beta libraries. TCRdb called the multiplex PCR reads again in MiXCR, with one record for every CDR3 protein. The sample lists approximately 380,000 distinct CDR3 sequences; 20% were seen once. Study-level points and caveats: Accuracy was perhaps lowered by the small sample size. Persistent disease preferred TRBV28, TRBJ1-2 and TRBJ2-5; new disease, TRBV20-1 and TRBJ2-1.

This clonotype was seen many times. Its antigen remains unknown. The CDR3 totals 19 residues. Germline V gene data show CDR1 as PRHDT and CDR2 as FYEKMQ (reference sequence). Trimming removed 5 bases from V and 1 base from J; junction bases left unmatched: 11. As for time point: persistent/refractory GD, antithyroid drugs over 5 years with positive TRAb. Following extraction of RNA from PBMCs, that RNA was used to make the TCR library. The patient group derived from an endocrinology department in Xi'an, China. Roughly 9.9-milliliter peripheral blood samples went into EDTA tubes. This receptor was obtained from a female donor with Graves disease. Specimen: peripheral blood mononuclear cells (PBMCs), collected when the disease was refractory, from a patient treated with antithyroid drugs. V usage is TRBV13 and J usage is TRBJ2-2, with 12 bases aligning to TRBD2. The DNA of the CDR3 is TGTGCCAGCAGCCACGGACTAGCGGGGACCGGACTGAACACCGGGGAGCTGTTTTTT. It translates to CASSHGLAGTGLNTGELFF.